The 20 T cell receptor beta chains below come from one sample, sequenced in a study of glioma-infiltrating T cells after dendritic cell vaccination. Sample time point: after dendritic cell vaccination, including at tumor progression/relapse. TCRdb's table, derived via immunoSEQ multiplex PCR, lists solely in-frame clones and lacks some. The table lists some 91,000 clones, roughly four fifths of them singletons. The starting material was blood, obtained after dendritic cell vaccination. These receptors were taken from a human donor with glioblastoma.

CDR3 sequence: CASSLRQGNSQPQHF. CDR3 nucleotide sequence: TGTGCCAGCAGCCTCCGACAGGGAAACTCTCAGCCCCAGCATTTT. This sequence joins TRBV5-6 and TRBJ1-5; 7 positions match TRBD1. The CDR3 is 15 residues long. V lost 4 bases and J lost 6; bases outside the gene matches: 10. The germline V gene encodes CDR1 SGHDT and CDR2 YYEEEE.

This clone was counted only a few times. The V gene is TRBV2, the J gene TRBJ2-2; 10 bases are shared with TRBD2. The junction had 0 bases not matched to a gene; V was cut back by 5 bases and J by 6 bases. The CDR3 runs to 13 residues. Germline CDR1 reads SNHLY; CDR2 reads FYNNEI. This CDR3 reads CASSLAGAGELFF. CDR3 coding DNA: TGTGCCAGCAGTCTAGCGGGAGCCGGGGAGCTGTTTTTT.

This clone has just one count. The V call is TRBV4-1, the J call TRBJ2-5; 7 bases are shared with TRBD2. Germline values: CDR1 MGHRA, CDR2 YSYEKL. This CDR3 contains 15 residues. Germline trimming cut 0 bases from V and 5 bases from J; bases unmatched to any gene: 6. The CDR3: CASSQDAGARETQYF. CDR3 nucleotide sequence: TGCGCCAGCAGCCAAGATGCGGGAGCGAGGGAGACCCAGTACTTC.

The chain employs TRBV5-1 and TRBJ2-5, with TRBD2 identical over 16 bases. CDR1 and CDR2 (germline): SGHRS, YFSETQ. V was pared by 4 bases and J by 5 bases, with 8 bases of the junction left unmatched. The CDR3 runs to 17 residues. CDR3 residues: CASSRGTSGGVGETQYF. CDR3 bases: TGCGCCAGCAGCCGAGGGACTAGCGGGGGGGTAGGGGAGACCCAGTACTTC.

The CDR3 sequence is CASSLQGVSGANVLTF. The CDR3 coding sequence is TGCGCCAGCAGCTTACAGGGGGTCTCTGGGGCCAACGTCCTGACTTTC. This sequence joins TRBV5-1 and TRBJ2-6, with 8 bases identical to TRBD1. Germline assignment: CDR1 SGHRS and CDR2 YFSETQ. The CDR3 is 16 residues long. V gave up 2 bases and J gave up 0 bases; unmatched junction bases: 1.

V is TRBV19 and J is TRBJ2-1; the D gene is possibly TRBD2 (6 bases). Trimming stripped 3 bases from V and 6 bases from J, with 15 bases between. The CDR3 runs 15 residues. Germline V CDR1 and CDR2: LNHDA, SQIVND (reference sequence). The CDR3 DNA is TGTGCCAGTAGTATCCTCGGCGGGATCGTCAATGAGCAGTTCTTC. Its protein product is CASSILGGIVNEQFF.

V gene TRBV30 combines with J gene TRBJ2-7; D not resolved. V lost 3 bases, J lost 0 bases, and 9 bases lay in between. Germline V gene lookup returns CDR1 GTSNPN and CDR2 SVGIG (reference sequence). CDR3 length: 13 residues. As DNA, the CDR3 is TGTGCCTGGAGGCCCGCGATCTCCTACGAGCAGTACTTC. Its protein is CAWRPAISYEQYF. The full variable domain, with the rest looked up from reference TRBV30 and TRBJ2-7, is SQTIHQWPATLVQPVGSPLSLECTVEGTSNPNLYWYRQAAGRGLQLLFYSVGIGQISSEVPQNLSASRPQDRQFILSSKKLLLSDSGFYLCAWRPAISYEQYFGPGTRLTVT.

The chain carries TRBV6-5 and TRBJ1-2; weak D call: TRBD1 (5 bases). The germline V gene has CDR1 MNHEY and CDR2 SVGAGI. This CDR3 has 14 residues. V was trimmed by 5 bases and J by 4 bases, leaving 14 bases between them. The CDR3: CASSNLGVPYGYTF. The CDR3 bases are TGTGCCAGCAGTAACTTAGGGGTTCCCTATGGCTACACCTTC.

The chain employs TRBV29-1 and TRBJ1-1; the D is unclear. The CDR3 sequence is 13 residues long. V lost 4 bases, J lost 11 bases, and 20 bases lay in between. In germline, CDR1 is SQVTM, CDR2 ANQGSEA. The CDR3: CSVVTGSGGRAFF. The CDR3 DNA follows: TGCAGCGTTGTCACGGGGTCCGGAGGGAGGGCTTTCTTT.

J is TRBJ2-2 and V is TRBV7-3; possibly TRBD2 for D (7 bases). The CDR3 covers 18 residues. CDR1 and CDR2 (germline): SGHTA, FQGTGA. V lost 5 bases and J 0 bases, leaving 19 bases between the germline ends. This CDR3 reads CASSPRRGLTTNTGELFF. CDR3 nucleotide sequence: TGTGCCAGCAGCCCCCGGCGGGGGCTCACGACGAACACCGGGGAGCTGTTTTTT.

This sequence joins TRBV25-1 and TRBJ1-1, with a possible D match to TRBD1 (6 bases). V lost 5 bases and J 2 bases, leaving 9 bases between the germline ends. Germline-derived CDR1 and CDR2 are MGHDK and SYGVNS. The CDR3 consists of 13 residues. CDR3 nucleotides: TGTGCCAGCAGTTTACAGGGAAACACTGAAGCTTTCTTT. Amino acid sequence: CASSLQGNTEAFF. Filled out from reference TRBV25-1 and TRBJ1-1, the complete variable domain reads EADIYQTPRYLVIGTGKKITLECSQTMGHDKMYWYQQDPGMELHLIHYSYGVNSTEKGDLSSESTVSRIRTEHFPLTLESARPSHTSQYLCASSLQGNTEAFFGQGTRLTVV.

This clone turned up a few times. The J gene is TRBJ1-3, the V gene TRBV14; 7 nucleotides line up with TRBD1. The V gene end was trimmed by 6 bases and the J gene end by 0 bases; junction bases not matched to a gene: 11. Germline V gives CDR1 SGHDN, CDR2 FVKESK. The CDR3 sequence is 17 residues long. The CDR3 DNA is TGTGCCAGCAGACAGAGGACAGGCCCGACCTCTGGAAACACCATATATTTT. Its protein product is CASRQRTGPTSGNTIYF.

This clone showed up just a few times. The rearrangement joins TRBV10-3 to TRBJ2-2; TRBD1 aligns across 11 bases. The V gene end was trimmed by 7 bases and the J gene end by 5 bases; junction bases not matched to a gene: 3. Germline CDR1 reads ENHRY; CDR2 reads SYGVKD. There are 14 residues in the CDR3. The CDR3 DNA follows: TGTGCCATCACGGGACAGGGGGGGACCGGGGAGCTGTTTTTT. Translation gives CAITGQGGTGELFF.

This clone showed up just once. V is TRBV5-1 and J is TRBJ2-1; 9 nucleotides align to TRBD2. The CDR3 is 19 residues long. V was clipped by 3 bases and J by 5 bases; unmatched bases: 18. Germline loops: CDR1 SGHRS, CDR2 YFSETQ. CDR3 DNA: TGCGCCAGCAGCTCCCCCGCTCAACCGGGACTAGCAAGTAACAATGAGCAGTTCTTC. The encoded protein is CASSSPAQPGLASNNEQFF.

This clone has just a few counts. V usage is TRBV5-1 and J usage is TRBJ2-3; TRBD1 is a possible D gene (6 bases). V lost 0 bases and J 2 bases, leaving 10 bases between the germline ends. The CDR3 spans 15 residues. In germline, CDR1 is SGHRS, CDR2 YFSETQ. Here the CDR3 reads CASSLVGQITDTQYF. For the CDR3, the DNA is TGCGCCAGCAGCTTGGTTGGACAGATCACAGATACGCAGTATTTT.

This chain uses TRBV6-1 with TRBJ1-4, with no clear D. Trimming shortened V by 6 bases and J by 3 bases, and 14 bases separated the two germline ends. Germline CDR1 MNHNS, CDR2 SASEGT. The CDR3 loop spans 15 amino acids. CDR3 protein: CASSRRREANEKLFF. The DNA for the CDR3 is TGTGCCAGCAGCCGCAGGAGGGAGGCTAATGAAAAACTGTTTTTT.

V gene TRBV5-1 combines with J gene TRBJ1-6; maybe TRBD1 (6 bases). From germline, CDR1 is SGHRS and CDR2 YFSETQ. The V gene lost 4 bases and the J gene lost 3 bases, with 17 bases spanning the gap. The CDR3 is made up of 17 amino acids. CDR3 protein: CASSGGQTYLYNSPLHF. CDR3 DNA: TGCGCCAGCAGCGGCGGACAGACCTATCTCTATAATTCACCCCTCCACTTT.

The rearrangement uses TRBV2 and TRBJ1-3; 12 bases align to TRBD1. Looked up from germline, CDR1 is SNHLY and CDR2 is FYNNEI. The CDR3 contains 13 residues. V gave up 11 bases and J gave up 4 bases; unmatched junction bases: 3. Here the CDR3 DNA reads TGTGCCGGGACAGGGGGCCGCGGAAACACCATATATTTT. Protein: CAGTGGRGNTIYF. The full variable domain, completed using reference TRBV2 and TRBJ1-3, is EPEVTQTPSHQVTQMGQEVILRCVPISNHLYFYWYRQILGQKVEFLVSFYNNEISEKSEIFDDQFSVERPDGSNFTLKIRSTKLEDSAMYFCAGTGGRGNTIYFGEGSWLTVV.

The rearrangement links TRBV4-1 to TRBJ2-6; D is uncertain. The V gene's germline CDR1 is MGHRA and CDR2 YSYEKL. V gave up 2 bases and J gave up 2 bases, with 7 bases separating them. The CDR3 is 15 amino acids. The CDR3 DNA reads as TGCGCCAGCAGCCAATGGGCTACTGGGGCCAACGTCCTGACTTTC. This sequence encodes CASSQWATGANVLTF.

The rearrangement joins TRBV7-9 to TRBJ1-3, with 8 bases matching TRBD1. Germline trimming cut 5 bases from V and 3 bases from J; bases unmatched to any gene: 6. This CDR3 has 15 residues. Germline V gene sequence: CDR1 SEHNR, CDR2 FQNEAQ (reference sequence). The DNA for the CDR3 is TGTGCCAGCAGCCCAAGGACAGGGAATGGAAACACCATATATTTT. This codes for CASSPRTGNGNTIYF.